Listed below are T cell receptor beta chains from one sample, sequenced in a study of cytomegalovirus exposure and HLA in healthy donors. Using immunoSEQ multiplex PCR, the repertoire was profiled, and TCRdb retains in-frame clones only, with some absent. The sample holds about 140,000 clones; approximately 84% are singletons and the top ten take 1.5% to 2%. The source material was PBMCs. These receptors came from a woman aged 40-49 years in good health and CMV-seronegative. Each CDR3 is given without its conserved first and last residue.

>12|TRBV13
ASSLRGGAETQY
>13|TRBV28
ASSSPGGQGEKLF
>10|TRBV19
ASSISYNEQF
>12|TRBV9
ASSAGHLGTEAF
>13|TRBV28
ASNSLSGEIQPQH
>11|TRBV7-2
ASSLSRENEQF
>11|TRBV28
ASTTVPYYEQY
>15|TRBV5-3
ARSSGTGTPRATEAF
>13|TRBV2
ASSVDRDRDYEQY
>13|TRBV28
ASSYGRGSSQPQH
>12|TRBV28
ASNHRQGWNEQF
>11|TRBV7-9
ASSSQGAGGYT
>14|TRBV9
ASSVGGGSSYNEQF
>13|TRBV28
ASSPPTGGASEAF
>12|TRBV5-1
ASSLEGTTYEQY
>12|TRBV10-2
ASRRTGGTGELF
>12|TRBV9
ASSGNRSDTEAF
>13|TRBV5-1
ASSSMGHESDTQY
>13|TRBV7-2
ASSLVGQAYNEQF
>11|TRBV28
ASRNRGGEKLF
>13|TRBV28
ASSGGGSNTGELF
>12|TRBV25-1
ASSEARVNSPLH
>12|TRBV2
ASSELTADYGYT
>14|TRBV4-2
ASSQVAPATTDTQY
>11|TRBV7-9
ASSSGTGLRQY
>10|TRBV6-5
ASLGQNYGYT
>13|TRBV10-3
AISDRDRAGTEAF
>10|TRBV30
AWSVGYNEQF
>14|TRBV5-6
ASSLEASGVTYEQY
>10|TRBV29-1
SVGGTYYEQY
>12|TRBV4-1
ASSQDSQNTEAF
>13|TRBV18
ASSPPGRAAYEQY
>12|TRBV2
ATKSTGGSTEAF
>13|TRBV15
ATSNLYSSGNTIY
>12|TRBV7-2
ASSPAVWDTEAF
>12|TRBV4-2
ASRENREFSEQF
>13|TRBV6-5
ASSLTSGSYNEQF
>12|TRBV7-2
ASSQTKAAAEAF
>10|TRBV7-3
ASSLGATEAF